The entry below describes one T cell receptor beta chain. As yet, its antigen is unknown. The data belong to a study of T cell responses to AZD1222 COVID-19 vaccine. At the level of the study: Second-dose intervals of approximately 4 or approximately 12 weeks were pooled. Study findings and constraints: Baseline testing showed seropositivity in only 5 or 6 AZD1222 recipients. The study found Spike-specific TCR breadth and depth rose after two AZD1222 doses. In all cases, repertoires were sampled only after the peak T cell response.

Method: immunoSEQ multiplex PCR; TCRdb's copy keeps in-frame clones and lacks some. The sample holds more than 75,000 clones, roughly nine tenths seen once. Per germline, CDR1 MNHNY and CDR2 SVGAGI (reference sequence). The CDR3 loop spans 15 amino acids. J lost 7 bases, V lost 6 bases, and 6 bases had no gene match. The TCR comes from an adult in good health. The sample consisted of peripheral blood, taken on day 0 of AZD1222 vaccination. The chain joins TRBV6-6 to TRBJ1-6; 10 nucleotides line up with TRBD1. This chain's CDR3 is CASRAGQGKNSPLHF. In nucleotides, the CDR3 is TGTGCCAGCAGGGCGGGACAGGGGAAGAATTCACCCCTCCACTTT.